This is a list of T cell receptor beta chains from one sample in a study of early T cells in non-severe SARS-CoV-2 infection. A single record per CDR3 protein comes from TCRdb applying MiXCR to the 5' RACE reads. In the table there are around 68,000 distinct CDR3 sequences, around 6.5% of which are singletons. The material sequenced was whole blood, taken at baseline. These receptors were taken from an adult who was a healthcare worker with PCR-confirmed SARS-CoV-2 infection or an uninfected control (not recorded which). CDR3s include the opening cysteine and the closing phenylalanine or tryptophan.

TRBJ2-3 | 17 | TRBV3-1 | CASSQGTSGRAVDTQYF
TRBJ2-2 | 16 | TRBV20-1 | CSARDTGDTNTGELFF
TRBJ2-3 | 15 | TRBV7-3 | CASSTGGARTDTQYF
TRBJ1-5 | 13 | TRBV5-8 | CASSLGSYQPQHF
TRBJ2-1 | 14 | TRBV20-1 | CSAAGLAGVSEQFF
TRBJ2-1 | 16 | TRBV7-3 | CASSFGGLGYNNEQFF
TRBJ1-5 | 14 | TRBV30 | CAWSVGSDNQPQHF
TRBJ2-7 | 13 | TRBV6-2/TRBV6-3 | CASGGGLNYEQYF
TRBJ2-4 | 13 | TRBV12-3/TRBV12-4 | CASTSGTENIQYF
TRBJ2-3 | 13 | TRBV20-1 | CSAGRASTDTQYF
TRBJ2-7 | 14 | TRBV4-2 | CASSQEVTRDEQYF
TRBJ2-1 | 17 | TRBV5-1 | CASSFGLAASSYNEQFF
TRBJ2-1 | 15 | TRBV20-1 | CSANTGLAVPYEQFF
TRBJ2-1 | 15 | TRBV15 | CATSRGTGNYNEQFF
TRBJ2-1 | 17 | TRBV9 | CASSPIETTGTYNEQFF
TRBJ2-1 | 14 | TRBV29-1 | CSVERDHSYNEQFF